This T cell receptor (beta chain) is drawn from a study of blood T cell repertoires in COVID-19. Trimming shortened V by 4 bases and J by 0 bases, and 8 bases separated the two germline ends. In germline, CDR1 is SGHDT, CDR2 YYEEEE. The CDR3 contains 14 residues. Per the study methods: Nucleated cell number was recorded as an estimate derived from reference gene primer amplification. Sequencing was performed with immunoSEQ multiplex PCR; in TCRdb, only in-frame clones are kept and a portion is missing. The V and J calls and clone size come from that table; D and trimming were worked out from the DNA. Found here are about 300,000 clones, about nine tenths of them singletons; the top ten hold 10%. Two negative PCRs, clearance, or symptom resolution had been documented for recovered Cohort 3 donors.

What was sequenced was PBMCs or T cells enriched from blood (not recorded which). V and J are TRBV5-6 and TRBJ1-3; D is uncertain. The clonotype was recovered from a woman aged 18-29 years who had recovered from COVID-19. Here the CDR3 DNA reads TGTGCCAGCAGCCCACTAGGCTCTGGAAACACCATATATTTT. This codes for CASSPLGSGNTIYF.